The next 20 T cell receptor beta chains were all read from a single sample in a study of T cells in Graves' hyperthyroidism and ophthalmopathy. Amplified TCR beta CDR3 regions came from RNA transcripts. First-round RT-PCR of the TCR CDR3 relied on the HTBI primer set. TCRdb fed the multiplex PCR reads into MiXCR, producing one record per CDR3 protein. This table holds 500,000 to 750,000 distinct CDR3 sequences, less than 20% found once. What was sequenced was blood. The receptors stem from a woman aged 30 to 39 with Graves' hyperthyroidism.

The chain recombines TRBV6-2 or TRBV6-3 with TRBJ2-7; 13 bases fit TRBD2. CDR3 length: 16 residues. Germline V gene sequence: CDR1 MNHEY, CDR2 SVGEGT. V was pared by 2 bases and J by 2 bases, with 3 bases of the junction left unmatched. The CDR3: CASSYRTSGSTYEQYF. In nucleotides, the CDR3 is TGTGCCAGCAGTTACAGGACTAGCGGGAGCACCTACGAGCAGTACTTC.

Many counts were recorded for this clonotype. This chain links TRBV6-1 with TRBJ1-2, with D possibly TRBD1 on 5 matching bases. V was trimmed by 2 bases and J by 8 bases, leaving 12 bases between them. Germline loops: CDR1 MNHNS, CDR2 SASEGT. This CDR3 contains 13 residues. CDR3: CASSELGAGGYTF. The DNA for the CDR3 is TGTGCCAGCAGTGAACTTGGGGCGGGCGGCTACACCTTC.

This clonotype was counted between two and nine times. The junction does not match germline at one end; this may be a read error. The V gene is TRBV9, the J gene TRBJ2-5; D might be TRBD1 or TRBD2, each matching 6 bases. Per germline, CDR1 SGDLS and CDR2 YYNGEE. This CDR3 comprises 19 residues. Written as DNA, the CDR3 is TGTGCCAGCAGCGTAGATGGGGGGCACGTGGCTAGTGACCAAGAGGCCCAGTACTTC. Translation gives CASSVDGGHVASDQEAQYF. The variable domain in full, with the rest retrieved from reference TRBV9 and TRBJ2-5, is DSGVTQTPKHLITATGQRVTLRCSPRSGDLSVYWYQQSLDQGLQFLIQYYNGEERAKGNILERFSAQQFPDLHSELNLSSLELGDSALYFCASSVDGGHVASDQEAQYFGPGTRLLVL.

This clonotype was recorded at least ten times. The rearrangement uses TRBV5-1 and TRBJ1-1, with a weak D call TRBD1 (6 bases). Trimming pared 1 base from V and 4 bases from J, leaving 14 bases between. This CDR3 region has 15 residues. Germline V CDR1 and CDR2: SGHRS, YFSETQ. CDR3 sequence reads: CASSLSPGVSTEAFF. For the CDR3, the DNA is TGCGCCAGCAGCTTGTCACCAGGGGTGAGCACTGAAGCTTTCTTT.

This clonotype was seen at least ten times. The chain uses TRBV15 and TRBJ1-5; no clear D gene. Trimming removed 1 base at V and 0 bases at J, with 13 bases between. The CDR3 runs to 17 residues. Germline V gene sequence: CDR1 LNHNV, CDR2 YYDKDF (reference sequence). Here the CDR3 DNA reads TGTGCCACCAGCAGAGCGGGAAGAGTCTATAGCAATCAGCCCCAGCATTTT. Protein sequence: CATSRAGRVYSNQPQHF.

In this sample, this clonotype turned up a few times. The chain carries TRBV10-3 and TRBJ2-1; TRBD1 aligns across 7 bases. The J segment lost 6 bases and the V segment lost 2 bases, leaving 7 bases of the junction unmatched. The germline V gene has CDR1 ENHRY and CDR2 SYGVKD. The length of the CDR3 is 15 residues. The CDR3 protein is CAISEQQGYGNEQFF. The CDR3 DNA follows: TGTGCCATCAGTGAGCAACAGGGGTATGGCAATGAGCAGTTCTTC.

The sample holds many counts of this clonotype. The chain couples TRBV5-1 to TRBJ2-3, with 11 bases lining up with TRBD2. Germline CDR1 is SGHRS and CDR2 is YFSETQ. CDR3 length: 15 residues. Trimming took 4 bases from V and 3 from J; bases not matched to a gene: 4. The DNA of the CDR3 is TGCGCCAGCAGCGATACTAGCGGGAGTACAGATACGCAGTATTTT. It translates to CASSDTSGSTDTQYF.

This clonotype was recorded many times. The CDR3 is CASSPNEVDTQYF. Written as DNA, the CDR3 is TGTGCCAGCAGCCCCAATGAGGTAGATACGCAGTATTTT. The chain links TRBV28 to TRBJ2-3; D remains unclear. CDR3 size: 13 residues. Germline CDR1 and CDR2: MDHEN and SYDVKM. V gave up 6 bases and J gave up 5 bases, with 12 bases separating them. Supplemented by reference TRBV28 and TRBJ2-3, the full variable domain reads DVKVTQSSRYLVKRTGEKVFLECVQDMDHENMFWYRQDPGLGLRLIYFSYDVKMKEKGDIPEGYSVSREKKERFSLILESASTNQTSMYLCASSPNEVDTQYFGPGTRLTVL.

This clonotype was detected only a few times. V usage is TRBV12-3 or TRBV12-4 and J usage is TRBJ2-1; D perhaps matches TRBD2 (5 bases). The CDR3 contains 14 residues. Trimming took 3 bases from V and 7 from J, leaving 13 bases between them. Here the CDR3 DNA reads TGTGCCAGCAGTTTCATCGCAAGGAGGAATGAGCAGTTCTTC. Its translation is CASSFIARRNEQFF.

V gene TRBV10-3 combines with J gene TRBJ1-5; TRBD1 agrees at 7 bases. CDR3 size: 14 residues. Germline lookup yields CDR1 ENHRY and CDR2 SYGVKD. J gave up 5 bases and V 3 bases, and 4 bases lay outside the gene matches. CDR3 nucleotide sequence: TGTGCCATCAGTGACAGGGGGGGGGATCAGCCCCAGCATTTT. Encoded protein: CAISDRGGDQPQHF.

This clonotype came up a few times. V and J are TRBV2 and TRBJ2-4, with TRBD2 as a possible D gene (6 bases). Per germline, CDR1 SNHLY and CDR2 FYNNEI. V shed 4 bases and J shed 5 bases, with 15 bases lying between them. This CDR3 spans 15 amino acids. Here the CDR3 DNA reads TGTGCCAGCAGTGGGGAGGCGGGGACCCAAAACATTCAGTACTTC. Encoded protein: CASSGEAGTQNIQYF. Full variable domain (remainder filled in from reference TRBV2 and TRBJ2-4): EPEVTQTPSHQVTQMGQEVILRCVPISNHLYFYWYRQILGQKVEFLVSFYNNEISEKSEIFDDQFSVERPDGSNFTLKIRSTKLEDSAMYFCASSGEAGTQNIQYFGAGTRLSVL.

Comment on this clonotype: At one end, the junction sequence differs from germline, possibly due to a read error. The chain has TRBV29-1 and TRBJ2-7, with TRBD2 identical over 9 bases. Germline V gene sequence: CDR1 SQVTM, CDR2 ANQGSEA. CDR3 length: 14 residues. The CDR3 region is CSVGGTSRRYEQHF. The CDR3 DNA sequence: TGCAGCGTTGGAGGGACTAGCAGGAGATACGAGCAGCACTTC.

The V and J genes are TRBV25-1 and TRBJ2-7; 8 nucleotides line up with TRBD2. V was pared by 6 bases and J by 3 bases, with 10 bases of the junction left unmatched. Germline V CDR1 and CDR2: MGHDK, SYGVNS. The CDR3 consists of 15 residues. The CDR3 region is CASRAGRGGNYEQYF. CDR3 sequence (DNA): TGTGCCAGCAGGGCCGGTCGGGGGGGAAACTACGAGCAGTACTTC.

In this sample, this clonotype turned up many times. This chain connects TRBV2 to TRBJ1-2, with 9 bases matching TRBD1. Germline V gene sequence: CDR1 SNHLY, CDR2 FYNNEI. V shed 5 bases, J shed 6 bases, and the junction held 4 bases outside the gene matches. The length of the CDR3 is 13 residues. CDR3 in DNA: TGTGCCAGCAGTAGGGACAGGGAGAATGGCTACACCTTC. Its protein is CASSRDRENGYTF.

This clonotype was seen repeatedly, ten times or more. This CDR3 reads CASSFVDVNTEAFF. CDR3 DNA sequence: TGCGCCAGCAGCTTTGTAGACGTGAACACTGAAGCTTTCTTT. The chain employs TRBV5-1 and TRBJ1-1, with D uncertain. This CDR3 spans 14 amino acids. CDR1 SGHRS and CDR2 YFSETQ come from the germline V gene. Trimming removed 2 bases from V and 0 bases from J, with 8 bases in between.

This clonotype was recorded at least ten times. The V call is TRBV24-1, the J call TRBJ2-1, with 7 bases fitting TRBD2. The CDR3 loop spans 16 amino acids. V dropped 3 bases and J dropped 4; count of bases not matched to a gene: 8. Germline loops: CDR1 KGHDR, CDR2 SFDVKD. The CDR3 spells CATSDGAGRLYNEQFF. CDR3 coding DNA: TGTGCCACCAGTGATGGAGCGGGACGCCTATACAATGAGCAGTTCTTC.

The sample holds a few counts of this clonotype. The V and J genes are TRBV3-1 and TRBJ2-1, with TRBD2 as a possible D gene (6 bases). The CDR3 extends over 15 amino acids. Trimming shortened V by 0 bases and J by 3 bases, and 9 bases separated the two germline ends. Germline V gene lookup returns CDR1 LGHDT and CDR2 YNNKEL (reference sequence). CDR3 in amino acids: CASSQEGRRYNEQFF. The CDR3 nucleotides are TGTGCCAGCAGCCAAGAGGGGAGGCGCTACAATGAGCAGTTCTTC.

This clonotype was picked up many times. The chain is built from TRBV18 and TRBJ2-7; 9 positions match TRBD1. Trimming at V came to 3 bases and at J to 3 bases, leaving 6 bases not matched to a gene. The CDR3 spans 15 residues. Germline V gene lookup returns CDR1 KGHSH and CDR2 LQKENI. CDR3 DNA sequence: TGTGCCAGCTCACCTCCGCGACAGGGGGGCTACGAGCAGTACTTC. As protein: CASSPPRQGGYEQYF. Supplemented by reference TRBV18 and TRBJ2-7, the full variable domain reads NAGVMQNPRHLVRRRGQEARLRCSPMKGHSHVYWYRQLPEEGLKFMVYLQKENIIDESGMPKERFSAEFPKEGPSILRIQQVVRGDSAAYFCASSPPRQGGYEQYFGPGTRLTVT.

This clonotype was counted between two and nine times. A read error may be the cause here, since a much bigger clone is one base away. This chain joins TRBV2 and TRBJ1-5; TRBD1 agrees at 7 bases. The V gene end was trimmed by 6 bases and the J gene end by 5 bases; junction bases not matched to a gene: 10. Germline V CDR1 and CDR2: SNHLY, FYNNEI. The CDR3 is 15 residues long. The CDR3 DNA is TGTGCCAGCAGCGAGACAGGGTTGAACGATCAGCCCCAGCATTTT. This encodes CASSETGLNDQPQHF.

This clonotype was detected a few times. V usage is TRBV19 and J usage is TRBJ2-3; TRBD1 agrees at 8 bases. The CDR3 is 17 residues long. Trimming at V came to 9 bases and at J to 5 bases, leaving 19 bases not matched to a gene. CDR1 and CDR2 from the germline V gene are LNHDA and SQIVND (reference sequence). CDR3 bases: TGTGCCAGAACAACCCCAGCCGGGACAGGCAAAATAGATACGCAGTATTTT. Its protein product is CARTTPAGTGKIDTQYF. The full variable domain, in which reference TRBV19 and TRBJ2-3 provide the parts outside the CDR3, is DGGITQSPKYLFRKEGQNVTLSCEQNLNHDAMYWYRQDPGQGLRLIYYSQIVNDFQKGDIAEGYSVSREKKESFPLTVTSAQKNPTAFYLCARTTPAGTGKIDTQYFGPGTRLTVL.